Listed below are T cell receptor beta chains from one sample, sequenced in a study of blood T cells in healthy people across ages. From the 5' RACE reads, TCRdb called clonotypes with MiXCR, one entry per CDR3 protein. This sample has approximately 1,000,000 distinct CDR3 sequences, with around 43% found just once. Sequencing was done on a sample of blood. These receptors all come from a woman aged 55-69 years in good health. Both conserved end residues are part of each CDR3. D genes are given only for firm matches. The size of a clone is reported for some rows only, either as once, few or many, or as a class for expanded clones.

d_call	clone_size	v_call	cdr3_length	j_call	cdr3_nt	cdr3_aa
TRBD2	NA	TRBV5-1	16	TRBJ2-7	TGCGCCAGCAGCTTGGACCTAGCGGGAGGGCCGTACGAGCAGTACTTC	CASSLDLAGGPYEQYF
TRBD1	NA	TRBV2	16	TRBJ2-3	TGTGCCAGCAGGGAGGGACCGGGACAGGGCACAGATACGCAGTATTTT	CASREGPGQGTDTQYF
TRBD2	NA	TRBV27	15	TRBJ2-7	TGTGCCAGCAGTCCCTCTTGGGGGACTAGATACGAGCAGTACTTC	CASSPSWGTRYEQYF
NA	NA	TRBV15	12	TRBJ1-4	TGTGCCACCAGCCGGAGGGCGGGAAAACTGTTTTTT	CATSRRAGKLFF
NA	NA	TRBV5-1	14	TRBJ2-3	TGCGCCAGCAGTGTTTCGGGTCACACAGATACGCAGTATTTT	CASSVSGHTDTQYF
NA	NA	TRBV11-2	16	TRBJ2-1	TGTGCCAGCAGCTTGGCTGCTGCAGCGAAATACAATGAGCAGTTCTTC	CASSLAAAAKYNEQFF
NA	NA	TRBV20-1	12	TRBJ1-5	TGCAGTGCTCATTCTGGGAATCAGCCCCAGCATTTT	CSAHSGNQPQHF
NA	few	TRBV20-1	13	TRBJ2-1	TGCAGTGCTAGAGATCAGCCCGGGGATGAGCAGTTCTTC	CSARDQPGDEQFF
TRBD1	NA	TRBV28	16	TRBJ2-3	TGTGCCAGCAGTTTCTACAGGGGGCGGCGTAAAGATACGCAGTATTTT	CASSFYRGRRKDTQYF
TRBD1	NA	TRBV7-9	16	TRBJ2-3	TGTGCCAGCAGCACCAAACTCCAGGGGGAATCAGATACGCAGTATTTT	CASSTKLQGESDTQYF
NA	NA	TRBV12-3/TRBV12-4	14	TRBJ2-7	TGTGCCAGCAGTTTAAGAGGGGACTCCTACGAGCAGTACTTC	CASSLRGDSYEQYF
NA	NA	TRBV2	11	TRBJ2-7	TGTGCCAGCAGTGAACCCGGCGAGCAGTACTTC	CASSEPGEQYF
NA	few	TRBV4-1	16	TRBJ2-7	TGCGCCAGCAGCCCGGAAGGGACCCCAATCCGCTACGAGCAGTACTTC	CASSPEGTPIRYEQYF
NA	NA	TRBV12-3/TRBV12-4	12	TRBJ2-1	TGTGCCAGCAGTTTACAGATCCATGAGCAGTTCTTC	CASSLQIHEQFF
TRBD1	NA	TRBV15	15	TRBJ1-4	TGTGCCACCAGCAGTGGACAGGGGGCAGGAGAAAAACTGTTTTTT	CATSSGQGAGEKLFF
NA	NA	TRBV10-3	12	TRBJ2-2	TGTGCCATCAGTGGGGGCACCGGGGAGCTGTTTTTT	CAISGGTGELFF
NA	NA	TRBV28	11	TRBJ2-1	TGTGCCAGCGGCTCCTACAATGAGCGGTTCTTC	CASGSYNERFF
TRBD1	NA	TRBV6-5	17	TRBJ2-1	TGTGCCAGCAGTTACCTCGCCCAGGGGGCAACCTACAATGAGCAGTTCTTC	CASSYLAQGATYNEQFF
NA	few	TRBV27	15	TRBJ2-1	TGTGCCAGCAGTTTGACGGGAGAGGGTTACAATGAGCAGTTCTTC	CASSLTGEGYNEQFF
NA	few	TRBV11-2	12	TRBJ2-5	TGTGCCAGCAGCTTAACTAGTAGGGAGCAGTACTTC	CASSLTSREQYF
NA	few	TRBV2	14	TRBJ2-3	TGTGCCAGCAGTGAATGGTGGAGCACAGATACGCAGTATTTT	CASSEWWSTDTQYF
NA	few	TRBV20-1	13	TRBJ2-4	TGCAGTGCCCCGCTCGCTGCCAAAAACATTCAGTACTTC	CSAPLAAKNIQYF
TRBD1	NA	TRBV9	15	TRBJ2-7	TGTGCCAGCAGCGTGGCAGAAGGGACAGGCTACGAGCAGTACTTC	CASSVAEGTGYEQYF
NA	few	TRBV12-3/TRBV12-4	13	TRBJ1-2	TGTGCCAGCAGTTTCGCGGGGAACTATGGCTACACCTTC	CASSFAGNYGYTF
TRBD2	NA	TRBV5-1	17	TRBJ2-3	TGCGCCTGCAGCTTGGCCGGTAGCGGGACCCCCACAGATACGCAGTATTTT	CACSLAGSGTPTDTQYF
NA	NA	TRBV28	15	TRBJ1-5	TGTGCCAGCAGTTCAGGAATATATAGCAATCAGCCCCAGCATTTT	CASSSGIYSNQPQHF
TRBD2	NA	TRBV6-1	18	TRBJ2-2	TGTGCCAGCAGTGGCCTCGGTTCGCTAGCGGCGAACACCGGGGAGCTGTTTTTT	CASSGLGSLAANTGELFF
TRBD2	once	TRBV7-9	17	TRBJ2-1	TGTGCCAGCCCTATCTCTGAGCGGGAGCATACCTACAATGAGCAGTTCTTC	CASPISEREHTYNEQFF
TRBD1	NA	TRBV20-1	14	TRBJ1-4	TGCAGTGCTAGAGAGGGACAGAGTAATGAAAAACTGTTTTTT	CSAREGQSNEKLFF
TRBD2	many	TRBV25-1	18	TRBJ2-5	TGTGCCAGCACTTCTTTTGGACTAGCGGGAGGGAGGCAAGAGACCCAGTACTTC	CASTSFGLAGGRQETQYF
NA	NA	TRBV29-1	13	TRBJ2-3	TGCAGCGTGATTGCAACTAGCACAGATACGCAGTATTTT	CSVIATSTDTQYF
TRBD1	few	TRBV7-6	15	TRBJ2-7	TGTGCCAGCAGCTCTGGACAGGAGGCAGGCTACGAGCAGTACTTC	CASSSGQEAGYEQYF
NA	NA	TRBV7-6	16	TRBJ2-2	TGTGCCAGCAGCCCCAGCATCCAGACAGTAACCGGGGAGCTGTTTTTT	CASSPSIQTVTGELFF
NA	NA	TRBV11-2	15	TRBJ1-2	TGTGCCAGCAGCTTAGGGGGAAAAAACGACTATGGCTACACCTTC	CASSLGGKNDYGYTF
NA	few	TRBV6-6	15	TRBJ2-5	TGTGCCAGCAGTGCGTACAGGAGGGCACAAGAGACCCAGTACTTC	CASSAYRRAQETQYF
TRBD2	NA	TRBV27	16	TRBJ2-7	TGTGCCAGCAGTTTCAGCGCGGCTAGCGGGAGGGGCGAGCAGTACTTC	CASSFSAASGRGEQYF
TRBD2	NA	TRBV5-1	17	TRBJ2-3	TGCGCCAGCAGCTCGGATTCTAGCGGGGGGGGTACAGATACGCAGTATTTT	CASSSDSSGGGTDTQYF
TRBD1	NA	TRBV13	16	TRBJ2-1	TGTGCCAGCAGCTTTTTCAACAGGGGCTTAAACAATGAGCAGTTCTTC	CASSFFNRGLNNEQFF
TRBD2	NA	TRBV6-1	18	TRBJ2-7	TGTGCCAGCGGAACGGGACTAGCGGGAGTTTCCAGCTCCTACGAGCAGTACTTC	CASGTGLAGVSSSYEQYF
NA	NA	TRBV11-2	13	TRBJ1-6	TGTGCCAGCAGCTTGGAGACAGGTTCACCCCTCCACTTT	CASSLETGSPLHF
NA	few	TRBV9	13	TRBJ2-1	TGTGCCAGCAGCGCCCAAACAAATAATGAGCAGTTCTTC	CASSAQTNNEQFF
TRBD1	NA	TRBV7-2	15	TRBJ1-1	TGTGCCAGCAGCGCGACACAGGGGAGATCGTCTGAAGCTTTCTTT	CASSATQGRSSEAFF
NA	few	TRBV11-2	16	TRBJ2-6	TGTGCCAGCAGCCTAGGACGGTCCTCTGGGGCCAACGTCCTGACTTTC	CASSLGRSSGANVLTF
TRBD2	NA	TRBV12-5	17	TRBJ2-7	TGTGCTAGTGGTATGGGACTAGCTCGGAGATTAGACTACGAGCAGTACTTC	CASGMGLARRLDYEQYF
TRBD2	NA	TRBV9	15	TRBJ2-7	TGTGCCAGCAGCGTAGAGGCGGGAGGGTCCCACGAGCAGTACTTC	CASSVEAGGSHEQYF
TRBD2	NA	TRBV5-6	15	TRBJ2-1	TGTGCCAGCAGCCCTAGCGGGAGGGAGAGCAATGAGCAGTTCTTC	CASSPSGRESNEQFF
TRBD1	NA	TRBV4-3	18	TRBJ1-2	TGCGCCAGCAACCAAGCGCTGGCCGCCGGGACAGACAGATATGGCTACACCTTC	CASNQALAAGTDRYGYTF
TRBD2	few	TRBV9	16	TRBJ2-5	TGTGCCAGCAGCGTAGATGCGGGAGAGGGCCAAGAGACCCAGTACTTC	CASSVDAGEGQETQYF
NA	few	TRBV27	15	TRBJ2-1	TGTGCCAGCAGTATGAAGAGAGTACCCTGGTGGGAGCAGTTCTTC	CASSMKRVPWWEQFF